A single sample is the source of the 2 T cell receptor beta chains below, sequenced in a study of blood T cells in healthy people across ages. Using a J-beta primer mix together with a sample-barcoded 5' primer, a second PCR was run for roughly 6 to 11 cycles. TCRdb reanalysed the 5' RACE reads using MiXCR and keeps one entry per CDR3 protein. The repertoire holds 600,000 or so distinct CDR3 sequences, 47% seen once, with about 22% in the top ten. Sequencing was performed on blood. These TCRs come from a man older than 75 in good health.

This clonotype was recorded a few times. CDR3 nucleotides: TGTGCCAGCAGCCGCTTGAGGGATAATACGCAGTATTTT. It yields the protein CASSRLRDNTQYF. The J gene is TRBJ2-3, the V gene TRBV7-2; possible D gene TRBD2, 5 bases. The CDR3 runs 13 residues. Germline CDR1 and CDR2: SGHTA and FQGNSA. Trimming removed 5 bases from V and 7 bases from J, with 13 bases in between.

A few counts support this clonotype. The J gene is TRBJ2-1, the V gene TRBV7-2, with D possibly matching TRBD2 (6 bases). CDR1 SGHTA and CDR2 FQGNSA come from the germline V gene. CDR3 length: 15 residues. V was pared by 1 base and J by 7 bases, with 14 bases between. The CDR3 region is CASSLESAGKNEQFF. The CDR3 bases are TGTGCCAGCAGCTTAGAGTCGGCGGGGAAAAATGAGCAGTTCTTC.